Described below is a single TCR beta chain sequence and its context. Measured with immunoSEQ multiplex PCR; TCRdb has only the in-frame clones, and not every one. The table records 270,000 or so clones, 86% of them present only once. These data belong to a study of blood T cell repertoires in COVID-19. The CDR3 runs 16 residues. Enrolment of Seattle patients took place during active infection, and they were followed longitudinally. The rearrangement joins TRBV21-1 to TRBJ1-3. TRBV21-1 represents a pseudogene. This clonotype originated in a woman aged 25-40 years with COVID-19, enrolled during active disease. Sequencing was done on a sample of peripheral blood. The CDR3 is CATPANRRQSRNTIYF. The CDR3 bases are TGTGCCACCCCGGCAAATAGGAGGCAGTCAAGAAACACCATATATTTT.